Listed below are T cell receptor beta chains from one sample, sequenced in a study of a mutant IDH1 vaccine in newly diagnosed glioma. Antigens of these TCRs are unknown. Sequencing was performed with immunoSEQ multiplex PCR; in TCRdb, only in-frame clones are kept and a portion is missing. This table holds roughly 30,000 clones, roughly 80% found once. The sample was PBMCs, taken from a glioma patient whose treatment included an IDH1 peptide vaccine. The receptor source for this set is a man aged 25-40 years with glioma. Each CDR3 is given with its conserved first and last residue. A D gene is named only where the DNA matches it firmly. Some rows mark clone size as missing; the rest say once, few, many or name a class of expanded clone.

v_gene,abundance,j_gene,d_gene,CDR3aa,CDR3nt
TRBV18,once,TRBJ1-2,NA,CASSPGVVNYGYTF,TGTGCCAGCTCGCCAGGGGTTGTAAACTATGGCTACACCTTC
TRBV15,NA,TRBJ2-7,NA,CATSRHPRPSDYEQYF,TGTGCCACCAGCAGACACCCCAGACCGTCGGACTACGAGCAGTACTTC
TRBV2,NA,TRBJ2-1,TRBD2,CASSEWLAAYVEQFF,TGTGCCAGCAGTGAGTGGCTAGCGGCATATGTTGAGCAGTTCTTC
TRBV6-1,NA,TRBJ1-1,TRBD1,CATPDRRNTEAFF,TGTGCCACTCCGGACAGGCGGAACACTGAAGCTTTCTTT
TRBV7-9,NA,TRBJ2-7,TRBD1,CASSLGQGGPYEQYF,TGTGCCAGCAGCTTAGGACAGGGGGGACCCTACGAGCAGTACTTC
TRBV19,once,TRBJ2-7,TRBD2,CASSRSPAGVTYEQYF,TGTGCCAGTAGTCGAAGTCCAGCGGGGGTAACCTACGAGCAGTACTTC
TRBV2,NA,TRBJ1-1,NA,CASSEAYAAAFF,TGTGCCAGCAGTGAAGCTTACGCGGCGGCTTTCTTT
TRBV5-6,NA,TRBJ2-5,NA,CASSLNSGETQYF,TGTGCCAGCAGCTTGAACTCGGGAGAGACCCAGTACTTC
TRBV5-1,NA,TRBJ2-5,NA,CASSRNRYQETQYF,TGCGCCAGCAGCAGGAATAGGTACCAAGAGACCCAGTACTTC
TRBV5-6,NA,TRBJ1-2,NA,CASQEGSGYGYTF,TGTGCCAGCCAGGAGGGCTCGGGCTATGGCTACACCTTC
TRBV19,NA,TRBJ2-1,NA,CASSIGTSQFF,TGTGCCAGTAGTATCGGGACCTCCCAGTTCTTC
TRBV5-1,NA,TRBJ2-2,TRBD1,CASSLAQGLNTGELFF,TGCGCCAGCAGCTTGGCACAGGGGCTGAACACCGGGGAGCTGTTTTTT
TRBV5-5,NA,TRBJ2-3,TRBD2,CASSSLAGAPSDTQYF,TGTGCCAGCAGCTCCCTAGCGGGGGCGCCTTCGGATACGCAGTATTTT
TRBV6-5,NA,TRBJ2-7,NA,CASRRDPPSSEQYF,TGTGCCAGCAGACGGGACCCCCCGTCGAGCGAGCAGTACTTC
TRBV10-3,NA,TRBJ1-5,NA,CAISELGRGGNQPQHF,TGTGCCATCAGTGAGTTGGGGAGGGGAGGCAATCAGCCCCAGCATTTT
TRBV19,NA,TRBJ2-1,NA,CASRTPTYNEQFF,TGTGCCAGTAGGACACCTACTTACAATGAGCAGTTCTTC
TRBV5-1,NA,TRBJ1-5,NA,CASSLEGLSQPQHF,TGCGCCAGCAGCTTGGAAGGGTTAAGTCAGCCCCAGCATTTT